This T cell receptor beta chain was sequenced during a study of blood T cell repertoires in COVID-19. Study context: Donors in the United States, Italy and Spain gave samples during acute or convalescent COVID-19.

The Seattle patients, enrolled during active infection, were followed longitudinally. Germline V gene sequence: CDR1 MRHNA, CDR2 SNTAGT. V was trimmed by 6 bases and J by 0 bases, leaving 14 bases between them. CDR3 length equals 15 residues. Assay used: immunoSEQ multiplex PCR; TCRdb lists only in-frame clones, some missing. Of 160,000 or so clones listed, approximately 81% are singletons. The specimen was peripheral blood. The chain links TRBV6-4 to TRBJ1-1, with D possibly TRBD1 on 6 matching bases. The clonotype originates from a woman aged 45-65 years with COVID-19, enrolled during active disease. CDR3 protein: CASRSEGQLNTEAFF. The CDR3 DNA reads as TGTGCCAGCAGATCGGAAGGACAGCTGAACACTGAAGCTTTCTTT.